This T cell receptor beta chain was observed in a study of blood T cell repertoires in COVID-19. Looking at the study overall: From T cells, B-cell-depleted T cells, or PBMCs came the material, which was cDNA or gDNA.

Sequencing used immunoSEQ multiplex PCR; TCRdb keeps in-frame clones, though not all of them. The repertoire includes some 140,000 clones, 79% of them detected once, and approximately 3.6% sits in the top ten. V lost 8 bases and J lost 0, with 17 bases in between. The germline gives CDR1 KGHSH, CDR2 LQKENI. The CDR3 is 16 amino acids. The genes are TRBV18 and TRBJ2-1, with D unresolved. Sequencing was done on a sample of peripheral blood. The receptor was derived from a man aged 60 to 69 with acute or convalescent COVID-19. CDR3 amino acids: CASPRLELSSYNEQFF. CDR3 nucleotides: TGTGCCAGCCCCAGGTTAGAGCTGAGCTCCTACAATGAGCAGTTCTTC.